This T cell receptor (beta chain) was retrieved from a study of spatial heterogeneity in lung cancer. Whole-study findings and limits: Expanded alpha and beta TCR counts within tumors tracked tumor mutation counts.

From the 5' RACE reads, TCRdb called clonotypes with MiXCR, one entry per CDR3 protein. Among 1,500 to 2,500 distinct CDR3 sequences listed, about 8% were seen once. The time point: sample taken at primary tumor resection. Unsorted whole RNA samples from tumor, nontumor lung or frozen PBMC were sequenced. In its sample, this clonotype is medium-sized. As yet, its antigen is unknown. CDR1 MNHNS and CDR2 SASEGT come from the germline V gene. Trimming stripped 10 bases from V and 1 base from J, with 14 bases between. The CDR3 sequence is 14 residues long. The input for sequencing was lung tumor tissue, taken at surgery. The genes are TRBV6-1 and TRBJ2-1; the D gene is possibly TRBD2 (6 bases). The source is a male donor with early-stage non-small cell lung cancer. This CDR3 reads CATRAGLSYNEQFF. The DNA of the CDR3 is TGTGCCACGCGGGCCGGACTATCCTACAATGAGCAGTTCTTC.